This passage covers 18 T cell receptor beta chains from one sample sequenced in a study of cytomegalovirus exposure and HLA in healthy donors. Method: immunoSEQ multiplex PCR; TCRdb's copy keeps in-frame clones and lacks some. The sample contains hundreds of thousands of clones, 87% of which appear only once. Specimen: PBMCs. Every receptor here comes from a young man in good health and CMV-seropositive.

V and J are TRBV5-1 and TRBJ1-2; perhaps TRBD1 as D (5 bases). Deletions cut 0 bases from V and 2 bases from J, with 8 bases between. This CDR3 comprises 14 residues. Germline V CDR1 and CDR2: SGHRS, YFSETQ. CDR3 loop: CASSLGGDNYGYTF. CDR3 nucleotide sequence: TGCGCCAGCAGCTTGGGCGGGGACAACTATGGCTACACCTTC.

Concerning this clone itself: Other DNA sequences from this sample encode an identical CDR3 as well. The chain combines TRBV27 with TRBJ1-5, with 7 positions matching TRBD1. V lost 6 bases and J lost 7; bases outside the gene matches: 6. In germline, CDR1 is MNHEY, CDR2 SMNVEV (reference sequence). The CDR3 sequence is 13 residues long. As DNA, the CDR3 is TGTGCCAGCAGACCGACAGGGACCCAGCCCCAGCATTTT. It translates to CASRPTGTQPQHF.

The rearrangement joins TRBV30 to TRBJ1-1; possibly TRBD1 for D (5 bases). The CDR3 covers 13 residues. Germline V lookup: CDR1 GTSNPN, CDR2 SVGIG (reference sequence). V shed 3 bases and J shed 2 bases, with 10 bases lying between them. DNA for the CDR3: TGTGCCTGGAGCCCCGACAGCAACACTGAAGCTTTCTTT. Amino acids: CAWSPDSNTEAFF.

This chain uses TRBV5-1 with TRBJ2-2, with 8 positions matching TRBD2. The CDR3 sequence is 16 residues long. Germline assignment: CDR1 SGHRS and CDR2 YFSETQ. V lost 7 bases and J lost 4; bases outside the gene matches: 12. The CDR3 spells CASRPSGRGGTGELFF. In nucleotides, the CDR3 is TGCGCCAGCCGGCCCAGCGGGAGAGGCGGCACCGGGGAGCTGTTTTTT.

This chain connects TRBV4-1 to TRBJ1-5, with 7 nucleotides matching TRBD1. This CDR3 contains 15 residues. Germline CDR1 MGHRA, CDR2 YSYEKL. After removal of 6 bases from V and 6 bases from J, the junction contained 11 bases not matched to a gene. The CDR3 DNA follows: TGCGCCAGCAGAGTGGGAGACAGGGAGGGTCAGCCCCAGCATTTT. Its translation is CASRVGDREGQPQHF.

The chain combines TRBV6-5 with TRBJ1-3, with 7 bases that match TRBD1. The CDR3 is 15 residues long. The germline gives CDR1 MNHEY, CDR2 SVGAGI. V gave up 2 bases and J gave up 4 bases; unmatched junction bases: 5. CDR3 DNA sequence: TGTGCCAGCAGTTACAGGGGGCAGATCGGAAACACCATATATTTT. Translating it yields CASSYRGQIGNTIYF.

The gene calls are TRBV6-5 and TRBJ2-3; D is uncertain. Trimming removed 2 bases at V and 0 bases at J, with 6 bases between. This CDR3 spans 14 amino acids. CDR1 MNHEY and CDR2 SVGAGI come from the germline V gene. The CDR3 DNA reads as TGTGCCAGCAGTTACGTGGGGAGCACAGATACGCAGTATTTT. Its protein product is CASSYVGSTDTQYF.

The chain couples TRBV29-1 to TRBJ2-2; weak D call: TRBD1 (5 bases). The germline CDR1 and CDR2 sequences are SQVTM and ANQGSEA. The CDR3 covers 11 residues. The ends were cut back, 7 bases at V and 6 bases at J, with 9 bases in the middle. CDR3 in amino acids: CSALGAGELFF. The CDR3 bases are TGCAGCGCTTTAGGGGCCGGGGAGCTGTTTTTT.

The V call is TRBV7-3, the J call TRBJ2-1; D is tentatively TRBD1 or TRBD2 (7 bases each). CDR1 SGHTA and CDR2 FQGTGA come from the germline V gene. This CDR3 spans 15 amino acids. The V and J ends lost 5 bases and 3 bases respectively, with 14 bases between them. In nucleotides, the CDR3 is TGTGCCAGCAGCAACTCAGGGGGGGACTACAATGAGCAGTTCTTC. Amino acids: CASSNSGGDYNEQFF.

V and J are TRBV27 and TRBJ2-7; TRBD2 matches at 10 bases. Germline lookup yields CDR1 MNHEY and CDR2 SMNVEV (reference sequence). The CDR3 consists of 16 residues. V lost 6 bases and J lost 8; bases outside the gene matches: 16. The CDR3 DNA is TGTGCCAGCAGCCTAACTAGCGGGAACCCCTTTTTCAAGCAGTACTTC. This encodes CASSLTSGNPFFKQYF.

The chain combines TRBV28 with TRBJ2-1, with no clear D. The length of the CDR3 is 12 residues. CDR1 is MDHEN, CDR2 SYDVKM, per germline. Trimming stripped 6 bases from V and 10 bases from J, with 13 bases between. CDR3 region: CASRDLPEEQFF. For the CDR3, the DNA is TGTGCCAGCAGAGATTTGCCTGAAGAGCAGTTCTTC.

The chain has TRBV6-4 and TRBJ1-2; D is unresolved. The germline V gene has CDR1 MRHNA and CDR2 SNTAGT. The CDR3 has 15 residues. Trimming removed 0 bases from V and 0 bases from J, with 8 bases in between. The CDR3 nucleotides read TGTGCCAGCAGTGACTCGCGGCAGGCTAACTATGGCTACACCTTC. It encodes CASSDSRQANYGYTF.

The rearrangement joins TRBV2 to TRBJ2-1; D gene unclear. V was shortened by 4 bases and J by 9 bases, with 13 bases between the two germline ends. There are 13 residues in the CDR3. CDR1 and CDR2 from the germline V gene are SNHLY and FYNNEI. This CDR3 reads CASSGRVAPEQFF. The CDR3 bases are TGTGCCAGCAGTGGCCGAGTAGCCCCTGAGCAGTTCTTC.

This clone was seen a handful of times. The chain employs TRBV5-5 and TRBJ2-1; D is uncertain. The germline CDR1 and CDR2 sequences are SGHKS and YYEKEE (reference sequence). The CDR3 spans 13 residues. With 2 bases removed from V and 3 bases from J, the gap between germline ends came to 6 bases. The CDR3 region is CASSFSDYNEQFF. The DNA for the CDR3 is TGTGCCAGCAGCTTCTCCGACTACAATGAGCAGTTCTTC.

This chain uses TRBV5-1 with TRBJ2-5; D may correspond to TRBD1 or TRBD2 (5 bases each). Per the germline V gene, CDR1 is SGHRS and CDR2 is YFSETQ. Trimming took 2 bases from V and 0 from J, leaving 11 bases between them. This CDR3 is 15 amino acids long. CDR3 coding DNA: TGCGCCAGCAGCTTAGCAGGGAGACACCAAGAGACCCAGTACTTC. The encoded protein is CASSLAGRHQETQYF.

The CDR3 spells CASSLVGDRDYEQYF. For the CDR3, the DNA is TGTGCCAGCAGCTTAGTAGGGGACAGGGATTACGAGCAGTACTTC. This sequence joins TRBV11-2 and TRBJ2-7; TRBD1 matches at 9 bases. Trimming took 1 base from V and 4 from J; bases not matched to a gene: 5. The V gene's germline CDR1 is SGHAT and CDR2 FQNNGV. The CDR3 contains 15 residues.

This clone was counted ten times or more. The chain is built from TRBV7-9 and TRBJ2-1; 7 bases are a match to TRBD2. V lost 5 bases and J lost 6; bases outside the gene matches: 7. The CDR3 totals 14 residues. Germline assignment: CDR1 SEHNR and CDR2 FQNEAQ (reference sequence). The CDR3 protein is CASSRLAGPNEQFF. Here the CDR3 DNA reads TGTGCCAGCAGCCGACTAGCAGGTCCCAATGAGCAGTTCTTC.

This chain links TRBV2 with TRBJ2-7; 7 bases are a match to TRBD1. The V segment lost 7 bases and the J segment 3 bases; nucleotides outside the gene matches: 9. CDR3 size: 14 residues. Germline CDR1 and CDR2: SNHLY and FYNNEI. CDR3 sequence reads: CASTLQGSLYEQYF. In nucleotides, the CDR3 is TGTGCCAGCACCTTACAGGGGTCCCTCTACGAGCAGTACTTC.